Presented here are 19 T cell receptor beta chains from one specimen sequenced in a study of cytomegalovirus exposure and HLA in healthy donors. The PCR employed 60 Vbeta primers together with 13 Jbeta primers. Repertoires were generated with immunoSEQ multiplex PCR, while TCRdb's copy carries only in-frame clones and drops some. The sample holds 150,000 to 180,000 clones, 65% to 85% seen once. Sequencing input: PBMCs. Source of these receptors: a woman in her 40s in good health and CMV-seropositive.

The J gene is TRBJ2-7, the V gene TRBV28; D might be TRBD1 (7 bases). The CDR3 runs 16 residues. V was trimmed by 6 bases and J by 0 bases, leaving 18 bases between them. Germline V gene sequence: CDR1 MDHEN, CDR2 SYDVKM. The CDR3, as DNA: TGTGCCAGCAGCTCCCAGGGGGAGGTCGGCTCCTACGAGCAGTACTTC. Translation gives CASSSQGEVGSYEQYF.

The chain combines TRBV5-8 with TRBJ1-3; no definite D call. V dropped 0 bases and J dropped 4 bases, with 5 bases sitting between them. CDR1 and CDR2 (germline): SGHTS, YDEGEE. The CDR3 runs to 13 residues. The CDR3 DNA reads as TGTGCCAGCAGCTTGGACAGAGGAAACACCATATATTTT. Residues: CASSLDRGNTIYF.

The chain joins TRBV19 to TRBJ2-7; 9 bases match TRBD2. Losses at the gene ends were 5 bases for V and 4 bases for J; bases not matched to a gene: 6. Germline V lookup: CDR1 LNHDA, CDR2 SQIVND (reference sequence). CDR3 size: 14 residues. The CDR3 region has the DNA TGTGCCAGTAGTCCCCGGACTAGCGAGTACGAGCAGTACTTC. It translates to CASSPRTSEYEQYF.

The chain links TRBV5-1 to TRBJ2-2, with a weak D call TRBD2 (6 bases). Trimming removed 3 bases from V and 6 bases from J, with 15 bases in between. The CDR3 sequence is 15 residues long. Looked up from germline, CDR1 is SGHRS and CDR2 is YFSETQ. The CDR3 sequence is CASSWGEIESGELFF. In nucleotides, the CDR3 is TGCGCCAGCAGCTGGGGGGAAATAGAGTCCGGGGAGCTGTTTTTT.

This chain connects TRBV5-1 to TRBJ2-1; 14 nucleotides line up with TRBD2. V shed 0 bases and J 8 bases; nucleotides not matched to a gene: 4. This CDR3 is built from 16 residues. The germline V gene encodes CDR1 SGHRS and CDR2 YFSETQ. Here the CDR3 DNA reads TGCGCCAGCAGCTTGGGACTAGCGGGAGGGCCTCATGAGCAGTTCTTC. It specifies CASSLGLAGGPHEQFF.

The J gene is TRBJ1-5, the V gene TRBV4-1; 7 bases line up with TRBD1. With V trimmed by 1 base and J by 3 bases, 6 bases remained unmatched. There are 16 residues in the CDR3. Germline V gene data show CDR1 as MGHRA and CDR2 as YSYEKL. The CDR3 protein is CASSQGGTGDNQPQHF. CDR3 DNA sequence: TGCGCCAGCAGCCAAGGCGGTACAGGGGACAATCAGCCCCAGCATTTT.

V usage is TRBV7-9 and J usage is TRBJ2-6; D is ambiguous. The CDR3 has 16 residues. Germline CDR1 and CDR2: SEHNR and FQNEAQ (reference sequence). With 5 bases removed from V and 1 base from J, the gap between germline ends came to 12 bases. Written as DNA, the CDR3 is TGTGCCAGCAGCCCAGGCCTTCTTTCTGGGGCCAACGTCCTGACTTTC. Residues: CASSPGLLSGANVLTF.

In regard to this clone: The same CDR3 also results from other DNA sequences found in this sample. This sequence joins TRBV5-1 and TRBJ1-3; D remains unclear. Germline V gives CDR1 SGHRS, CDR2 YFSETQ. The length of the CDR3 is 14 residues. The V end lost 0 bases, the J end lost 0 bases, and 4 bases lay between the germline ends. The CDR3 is CASSLGSSGNTIYF. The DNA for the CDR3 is TGCGCCAGCAGCTTGGGTAGCTCTGGAAACACCATATATTTT.

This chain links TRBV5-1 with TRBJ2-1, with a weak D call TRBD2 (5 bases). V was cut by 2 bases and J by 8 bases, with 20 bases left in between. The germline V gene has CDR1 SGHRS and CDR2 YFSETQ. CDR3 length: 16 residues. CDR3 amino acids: CASSLPWRASLDEQFF. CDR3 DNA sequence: TGCGCCAGCAGCTTACCCTGGCGGGCAAGCCTAGATGAGCAGTTCTTC.

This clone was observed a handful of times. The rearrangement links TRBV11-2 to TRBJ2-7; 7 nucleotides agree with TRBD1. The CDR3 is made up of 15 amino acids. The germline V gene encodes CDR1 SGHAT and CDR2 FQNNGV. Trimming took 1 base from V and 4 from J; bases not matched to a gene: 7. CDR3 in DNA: TGTGCCAGCAGCTTAGGCCCGGACAGGAGATACGAGCAGTACTTC. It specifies CASSLGPDRRYEQYF.

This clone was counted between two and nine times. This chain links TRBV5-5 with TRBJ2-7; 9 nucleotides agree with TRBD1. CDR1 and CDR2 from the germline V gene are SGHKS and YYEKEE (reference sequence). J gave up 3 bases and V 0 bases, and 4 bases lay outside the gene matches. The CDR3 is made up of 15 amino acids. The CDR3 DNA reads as TGTGCCAGCAGCTTGGCCGGGACAGGGATCTACGAGCAGTACTTC. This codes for CASSLAGTGIYEQYF.

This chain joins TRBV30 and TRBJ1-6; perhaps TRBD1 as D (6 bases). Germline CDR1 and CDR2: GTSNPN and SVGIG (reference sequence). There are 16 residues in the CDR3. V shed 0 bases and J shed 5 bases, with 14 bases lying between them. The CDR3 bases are TGTGCCTGGAGTGTAAGGGGGGGCAGTAATAATTCACCCCTCCACTTT. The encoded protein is CAWSVRGGSNNSPLHF.

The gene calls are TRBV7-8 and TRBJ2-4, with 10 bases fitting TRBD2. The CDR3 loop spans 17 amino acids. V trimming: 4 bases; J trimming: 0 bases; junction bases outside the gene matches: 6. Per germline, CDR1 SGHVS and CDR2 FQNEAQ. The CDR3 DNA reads TGTGCCAGCAGCTCATCAGCGGGAGGGAAAGCCAAAAACATTCAGTACTTC. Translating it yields CASSSSAGGKAKNIQYF.

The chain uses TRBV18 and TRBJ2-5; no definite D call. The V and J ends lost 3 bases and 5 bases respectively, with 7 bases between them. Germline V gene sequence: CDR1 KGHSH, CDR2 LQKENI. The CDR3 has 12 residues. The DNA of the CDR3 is TGTGCCAGCTCACCCAGGTCGGAGACCCAGTACTTC. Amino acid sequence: CASSPRSETQYF.

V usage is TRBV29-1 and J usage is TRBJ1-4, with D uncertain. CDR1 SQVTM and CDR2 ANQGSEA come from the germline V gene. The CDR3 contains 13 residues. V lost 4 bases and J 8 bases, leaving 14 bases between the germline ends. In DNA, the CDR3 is TGCAGCGTTGGGAGTGGAGGGTTGGAAAAACTGTTTTTT. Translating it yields CSVGSGGLEKLFF.

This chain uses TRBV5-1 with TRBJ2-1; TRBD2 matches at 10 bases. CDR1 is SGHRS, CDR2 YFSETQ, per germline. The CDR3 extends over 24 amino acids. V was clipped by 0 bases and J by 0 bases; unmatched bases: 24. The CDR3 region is CASSLDPRASGSTVRTSSYNEQFF. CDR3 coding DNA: TGCGCCAGCAGCTTGGACCCCAGGGCTAGCGGGAGTACCGTACGAACCAGCTCCTACAATGAGCAGTTCTTC.

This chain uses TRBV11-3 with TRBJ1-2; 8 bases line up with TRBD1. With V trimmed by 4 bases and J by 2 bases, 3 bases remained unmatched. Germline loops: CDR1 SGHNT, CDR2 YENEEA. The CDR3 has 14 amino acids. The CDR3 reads CASSSGQENYGYTF. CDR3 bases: TGTGCCAGCAGCTCGGGACAGGAAAACTATGGCTACACCTTC. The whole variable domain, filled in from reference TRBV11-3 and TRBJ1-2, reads EAGVVQSPRYKIIEKKQPVAFWCNPISGHNTLYWYLQNLGQGPELLIRYENEEAVDDSQLPKDRFSAERLKGVDSTLKIQPAELGDSAVYLCASSSGQENYGYTFGSGTRLTVV.

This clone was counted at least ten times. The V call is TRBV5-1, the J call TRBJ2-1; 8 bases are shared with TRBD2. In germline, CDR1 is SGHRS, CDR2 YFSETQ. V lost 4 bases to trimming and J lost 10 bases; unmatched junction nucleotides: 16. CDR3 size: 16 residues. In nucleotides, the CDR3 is TGCGCCAGCAGCCAACAGCGGGAGAGACCCGGTTCAGAGCAGTTCTTC. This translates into CASSQQRERPGSEQFF.

This CDR3 reads CASSPSVTSGRWRRAGELFF. CDR3 coding DNA: TGTGCCAGCTCGCCGTCCGTCACTAGCGGGAGATGGCGCCGTGCCGGGGAGCTGTTTTTT. The chain combines TRBV18 with TRBJ2-2; 11 bases align to TRBD2. CDR1 and CDR2 (germline): KGHSH, LQKENI. This CDR3 is 20 amino acids long. The ends lost 6 bases at V and 6 bases at J; junction bases unmatched: 21.